The next 7 T cell receptor beta chains were all read from a single sample in a study of sequential checkpoint blockade in melanoma. Profiling relied on immunoSEQ multiplex PCR, and the TCRdb table lists in-frame clones only, not all of them. The repertoire includes over 5,000 clones, roughly 24% of them detected once, and about a fifth sits in the top ten. Treatment noted: randomized to nivolumab then ipilimumab (arm A) or the reverse (arm B). This sample comprised tumor tissue (inferred from file names), obtained from a patient given nivolumab and ipilimumab in sequence. These receptors were obtained from a human donor with melanoma.

The genes are TRBV9 and TRBJ2-2; D possibly uses TRBD1 or TRBD2 (5 bases each). Trimming took off 0 bases at V and 3 bases at J, with 6 bases between the two ends. Germline V gene sequence: CDR1 SGDLS, CDR2 YYNGEE. The CDR3 is made up of 14 amino acids. DNA for the CDR3: TGTGCCAGCAGCGTAGGAGGGGACACCGGGGAGCTGTTTTTT. Translation gives CASSVGGDTGELFF.

V and J are TRBV28 and TRBJ1-2; D is possibly TRBD1 (6 bases). The germline V and J ends were trimmed by 7 bases and 4 bases, with 13 bases remaining between them. The CDR3 consists of 13 residues. Germline V gene sequence: CDR1 MDHEN, CDR2 SYDVKM. This chain's CDR3 is CASKSGDGYGYTF. In DNA form, the CDR3 reads TGTGCCAGCAAGTCAGGGGATGGCTATGGCTACACCTTC.

The gene calls are TRBV9 and TRBJ2-3; D is unresolved. Looked up from germline, CDR1 is SGDLS and CDR2 is YYNGEE. The V gene lost 1 base and the J gene lost 4 bases, with 10 bases spanning the gap. The CDR3 extends over 14 amino acids. CDR3 loop: CASSVTGRSDTQYF. In nucleotides, the CDR3 is TGTGCCAGCAGCGTAACCGGCCGTTCAGATACGCAGTATTTT. Together with reference TRBV9 and TRBJ2-3, the CDR3 gives the full variable domain: DSGVTQTPKHLITATGQRVTLRCSPRSGDLSVYWYQQSLDQGLQFLIQYYNGEERAKGNILERFSAQQFPDLHSELNLSSLELGDSALYFCASSVTGRSDTQYFGPGTRLTVL.

In its sample, this clone was seen a few times. The V and J genes are TRBV19 and TRBJ2-1, with 9 positions matching TRBD2. The CDR3 spans 15 residues. Germline CDR1 and CDR2: LNHDA and SQIVND (reference sequence). The V gene end was trimmed by 3 bases and the J gene end by 5 bases; junction bases not matched to a gene: 5. The CDR3 sequence: CASSISLAGNNEQFF. Written as DNA, the CDR3 is TGTGCCAGTAGTATTTCCCTAGCGGGGAACAATGAGCAGTTCTTC.

In this sample, this clone turned up a few times. V gene TRBV30 combines with J gene TRBJ1-4; D call uncertain. Between the trimmed V and J ends, which lost 3 bases and 8 bases, there was a span of 10 bases. The CDR3 loop spans 12 amino acids. Germline CDR1 is GTSNPN and CDR2 is SVGIG (reference sequence). The CDR3 nucleotides read TGTGCCTGGAGCGAACTGAGGGAAAAACTGTTTTTT. Protein: CAWSELREKLFF.

The V gene is TRBV9, the J gene TRBJ2-7; D unresolved. Germline assignment: CDR1 SGDLS and CDR2 YYNGEE. V was cut by 0 bases and J by 3 bases, with 7 bases left in between. The CDR3 covers 13 residues. The CDR3 DNA reads as TGTGCCAGCAGCGTAGCGGACGGCTACGAGCAGTACTTC. Its translation is CASSVADGYEQYF.

At least ten counts were recorded for this clone. This sequence joins TRBV11-3 and TRBJ1-6; 10 nucleotides align to TRBD1. This CDR3 is 16 amino acids long. V shed 3 bases, J shed 10 bases, and the junction held 9 bases outside the gene matches. Germline-derived CDR1 and CDR2 are SGHNT and YENEEA. Here the CDR3 reads CASSLGRQGAGSPLHF. CDR3 sequence (DNA): TGTGCCAGCAGCTTGGGAAGACAGGGGGCTGGGTCACCCCTCCACTTT. Drawing the rest from reference TRBV11-3 and TRBJ1-6, the complete variable domain is EAGVVQSPRYKIIEKKQPVAFWCNPISGHNTLYWYLQNLGQGPELLIRYENEEAVDDSQLPKDRFSAERLKGVDSTLKIQPAELGDSAVYLCASSLGRQGAGSPLHFGNGTRLTVT.